A single sample gave rise to the 14 T cell receptor beta chains below, sequenced in a study of CD8 T cells in ankylosing spondylitis. One entry per CDR3 protein, called by TCRdb with MiXCR from the 5' RACE reads. The sample lists fewer than 400,000 distinct CDR3 sequences, roughly 14% occurring once. Sequencing used blood, either unsorted or a sorted T cell fraction (not recorded which). The receptors originated from a male donor with ankylosing spondylitis or in good health (not recorded which).

The genes are TRBV18 and TRBJ1-2; 12 bases line up with TRBD1. Germline-derived CDR1 and CDR2 are KGHSH and LQKENI. Trimming at V came to 6 bases and at J to 3 bases, leaving 11 bases not matched to a gene. This CDR3 contains 17 residues. The CDR3 loop is CASSYSGTGGQDYGYTF. The DNA of the CDR3 is TGTGCCAGCTCCTACTCCGGGACAGGGGGCCAGGACTATGGCTACACCTTC.

V usage is TRBV10-3 and J usage is TRBJ2-5, with TRBD2 matching over 8 bases. The CDR3 is 15 residues long. The J segment lost 5 bases and the V segment lost 6 bases, leaving 11 bases of the junction unmatched. Germline V CDR1 and CDR2: ENHRY, SYGVKD. CDR3 sequence reads: CAIRATGGGRETQYF. CDR3 DNA sequence: TGTGCCATCAGAGCTACCGGGGGGGGACGGGAGACCCAGTACTTC.

This clonotype was counted a few times. The chain links TRBV19 to TRBJ2-2; the D is unclear. The V gene's germline CDR1 is LNHDA and CDR2 SQIVND (reference sequence). CDR3 length: 15 residues. V lost 7 bases, J lost 3 bases, and 15 bases lay in between. Here the CDR3 DNA reads TGTGCCAGTACCTTGGACGGAACCGACACCGGGGAGCTGTTTTTT. This sequence encodes CASTLDGTDTGELFF.

This clonotype was recorded a few times. The chain has TRBV12-3 or TRBV12-4 and TRBJ2-3; D may match TRBD1 or TRBD2 (5 bases each). The V end was cut by 0 bases, the J end by 6 bases, with 13 bases between. CDR3 length: 15 amino acids. DNA for the CDR3: TGTGCCAGCAGTTTAGCGAACCCAGGGACCGATACGCAGTATTTT. This encodes CASSLANPGTDTQYF.

The chain has TRBV12-3 or TRBV12-4 and TRBJ1-6, with 9 bases aligning to TRBD1. V lost 6 bases, J lost 2 bases, and 5 bases stayed unmatched. This CDR3 has 16 residues. Written as DNA, the CDR3 is TGTGCCAGCAGGGAGGACAGGGGCGCCTATAATTCACCCCTCCACTTT. This translates into CASREDRGAYNSPLHF.

The rearrangement joins TRBV7-7 to TRBJ2-7; 8 nucleotides line up with TRBD2. Germline V gene data show CDR1 as SSHAT and CDR2 as FNYEAQ (reference sequence). With 5 bases clipped from V and 2 bases from J, the junction kept 8 bases outside the gene matches. There are 15 residues in the CDR3. The CDR3 DNA reads TGTGCCAGCAGCCCGGGGGGGGGTCCTCCCTACGAGCAGTACTTC. As protein: CASSPGGGPPYEQYF.

In its sample, this clonotype was seen many times. V and J are TRBV11-2 and TRBJ2-3, with D maybe TRBD2 (6 bases). Trimming left V 0 bases short and J 1 base short, with 11 bases between. The CDR3 has 16 residues. Germline CDR1 is SGHAT and CDR2 is FQNNGV. CDR3 residues: CASSLDRGGGTDTQYF. In DNA form, the CDR3 reads TGTGCCAGCAGCTTAGATCGGGGAGGAGGCACAGATACGCAGTATTTT. Drawing the rest from reference TRBV11-2 and TRBJ2-3, the complete variable domain is EAGVAQSPRYKIIEKRQSVAFWCNPISGHATLYWYQQILGQGPKLLIQFQNNGVVDDSQLPKDRFSAERLKGVDSTLKIQPAKLEDSAVYLCASSLDRGGGTDTQYFGPGTRLTVL.

J is TRBJ2-7 and V is TRBV5-1, with 13 bases lining up with TRBD2. V shed 4 bases, J shed 6 bases, and the junction held 4 bases outside the gene matches. The germline V gene has CDR1 SGHRS and CDR2 YFSETQ. This CDR3 region has 14 residues. The CDR3 is CASSRTSGSTEQYF. In DNA, the CDR3 is TGCGCCAGCAGCCGGACTAGCGGGAGCACCGAGCAGTACTTC.

This clonotype was counted only a few times. The CDR3 region is CASSLNLIRHNEQFF. The CDR3 DNA sequence: TGTGCCAGCAGTTTGAATTTAATCCGCCACAATGAGCAGTTCTTC. J is TRBJ2-1 and V is TRBV12-3 or TRBV12-4; unclear D gene. This CDR3 is built from 15 residues. The V gene lost 3 bases and the J gene lost 5 bases, with 14 bases spanning the gap.

This CDR3 is CASSYGTQTKETQYF. CDR3 coding DNA: TGTGCCAGCAGTTACGGGACCCAAACCAAGGAGACCCAGTACTTC. The chain carries TRBV6-2 or TRBV6-3 and TRBJ2-5; D is possibly TRBD1 or TRBD2 (5 bases each). The V end lost 2 bases, the J end lost 5 bases, and 15 bases lay between the germline ends. Germline values: CDR1 MNHEY, CDR2 SVGEGT. This CDR3 region has 15 residues.

This chain uses TRBV5-1 with TRBJ1-2; D is perhaps TRBD1 (6 bases). From germline, CDR1 is SGHRS and CDR2 YFSETQ. The CDR3 runs 18 residues. Trimming took 3 bases from V and 0 from J, leaving 21 bases between them. CDR3 DNA sequence: TGCGCCAGCAGCTCTGGAGGCGGACAGACATTAGCTAACTATGGCTACACCTTC. This codes for CASSSGGGQTLANYGYTF. Variable domain in full (rest from reference TRBV5-1 and TRBJ1-2): KAGVTQTPRYLIKTRGQQVTLSCSPISGHRSVSWYQQTPGQGLQFLFEYFSETQRNKGNFPGRFSGRQFSNSRSEMNVSTLELGDSALYLCASSSGGGQTLANYGYTFGSGTRLTVV.

This clonotype was detected many times. The chain joins TRBV3-1 to TRBJ2-5; D is undetermined. The V gene lost 4 bases and the J gene lost 8 bases, with 11 bases spanning the gap. CDR1 is LGHDT, CDR2 YNNKEL, per germline (reference sequence). There are 12 residues in the CDR3. The DNA of the CDR3 is TGTGCCAGCAGCCGCCTAAGTTCTACCCAGTACTTC. It codes for CASSRLSSTQYF.

The chain links TRBV5-1 to TRBJ1-1; TRBD1 might be the D (6 bases). The CDR3 consists of 21 residues. Germline CDR1 is SGHRS and CDR2 is YFSETQ. Trimming stripped 0 bases from V and 0 bases from J, with 27 bases between. The DNA for the CDR3 is TGCGCCAGCAGCTTGGATAATACGGACACCTTCAGGGGACTAATGAACACTGAAGCTTTCTTT. Its translation: CASSLDNTDTFRGLMNTEAFF.

The chain carries TRBV5-5 and TRBJ2-5; D is perhaps TRBD2 (5 bases). V dropped 2 bases and J dropped 4 bases, with 9 bases sitting between them. Looked up from germline, CDR1 is SGHKS and CDR2 is YYEKEE (reference sequence). The CDR3 has 13 amino acids. CDR3 DNA: TGTGCCAGCAGCTTTCGGAGCGGAGAGACCCAGTACTTC. Translation: CASSFRSGETQYF.